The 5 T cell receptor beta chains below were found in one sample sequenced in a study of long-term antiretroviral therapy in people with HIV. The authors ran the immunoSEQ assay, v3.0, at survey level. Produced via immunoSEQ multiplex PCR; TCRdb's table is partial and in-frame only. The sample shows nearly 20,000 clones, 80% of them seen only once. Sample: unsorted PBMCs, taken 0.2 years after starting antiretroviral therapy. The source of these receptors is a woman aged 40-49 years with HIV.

The CDR3 DNA follows: TGTGCCAGCAGCTGGGAGGTGGGAAATGAGCAGTTCTTC. Translating it yields CASSWEVGNEQFF. The V call is TRBV5-4, the J call TRBJ2-1; possible D gene TRBD2, 6 bases. Per germline, CDR1 SGHNT and CDR2 YYREEE (reference sequence). This CDR3 contains 13 residues. The germline V and J ends were trimmed by 3 bases and 7 bases, with 11 bases remaining between them.

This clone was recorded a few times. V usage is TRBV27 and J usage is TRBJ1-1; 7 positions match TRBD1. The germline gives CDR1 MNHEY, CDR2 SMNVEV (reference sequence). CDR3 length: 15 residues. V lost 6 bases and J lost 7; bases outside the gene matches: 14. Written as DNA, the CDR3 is TGTGCCAGCAGCTTGATCACAGGGGACCAAGGTGAAGCTTTCTTT. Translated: CASSLITGDQGEAFF.

CDR3 DNA sequence: TGTGCCAGCTCACAGGGCACAGGGACGTTCTACGAGCAGTACTTC. This gives the protein CASSQGTGTFYEQYF. The rearrangement links TRBV18 to TRBJ2-7, with a weak D call TRBD1 (6 bases). The CDR3 length is 15 residues. Germline values: CDR1 KGHSH, CDR2 LQKENI. Trimming stripped 4 bases from V and 3 bases from J, with 16 bases between.

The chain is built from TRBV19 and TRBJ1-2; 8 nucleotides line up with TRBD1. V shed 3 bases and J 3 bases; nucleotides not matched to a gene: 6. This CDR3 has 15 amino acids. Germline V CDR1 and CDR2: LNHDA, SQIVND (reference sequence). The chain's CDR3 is CASSMGQDDYYGYTF. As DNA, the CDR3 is TGTGCCAGTAGTATGGGACAGGATGATTACTATGGCTACACCTTC.

The CDR3 DNA sequence: TGTGCCAGCAGCCTTACCAGGGCGGGTGAAGCTTTCTTT. It is translated as CASSLTRAGEAFF. The rearrangement links TRBV9 to TRBJ1-1; tentatively, D is TRBD1 (5 bases). The germline CDR1 and CDR2 sequences are SGDLS and YYNGEE. Trimming took 4 bases from V and 7 from J, leaving 14 bases between them. The CDR3 runs 13 residues.